This T cell receptor beta chain was found in a study of blood T cell repertoires in COVID-19 (dated by TCRdb to 2018 to 2020). About the investigation overall: For ImmuneRACE Cohort 3, a participant was defined as recovered based on two consecutive negative NP/OP PCR tests, clearance by a healthcare professional, or resolution of symptoms. The collaborator samples originated in the United States, Italy and Spain and spanned the acute and convalescent phases of COVID-19. The material from the prospective study consisted of cDNA or gDNA derived from T cells, B-cell-depleted T cells, or PBMCs. The dataset comprised deeply sampled blood TCRbeta repertoires from subjects exposed to, actively infected with, or recovered from COVID-19. A freely available public database, intended as a resource for researchers studying the immune response to SARS-CoV-2, is where the repertoires were released. The samples were drawn from two sources: the first 160 participants of the ongoing ImmuneRACE study, and 950 to 1,500 subjects contributed by 6 global collaborators. A de-identified subject ID, COVID-19 status, age in years and sex were almost always included in the sample metadata. Where available, HLA class I and class II types were taken from metadata supplied by the sample provider and were not determined by assay-based typing. General findings and caveats noted by the study authors: The amount of clinical and demographic metadata varied by source and participant and was provided uncurated.

Regarding this clone: Its recognized antigen is unknown. Base qualities are not recorded, but no much larger clone differs from it by a single base.

V loses 9 bases of germline sequence and J loses 7 bases, and the interval between the two ends is 17 bases. The germline V gene (reference sequence) sets CDR1 to SGHNT and CDR2 to YYREEE. The CDR3 goes from the cysteine to the phenylalanine over 12 residues. Only the CDR3 DNA is retained, 36 bases long and in frame from the first base. The immunoSEQ Assay, a bias-controlled multiplex PCR, was used to amplify TCRbeta CDR3 regions from genomic DNA. The original pipeline was this. The number of nucleated cells in each sample was estimated by amplification of reference gene primers within the assay. To quantify the absolute abundance of each unique TCRbeta CDR3 rearrangement, sequence reads were collapsed and filtered. For each sample, productive Simpson clonality was calculated as the square root of Simpson's diversity index across productive rearrangements. TCRdb re-hosts the immuneACCESS table, in-frame sequences only. Its copies lack some clones; in the studies checked, an unresolved V gene accounts for under half of them, and the cause for the rest is not known. D and trimming come from the DNA, and the V and J calls and clone size come from that table. The sample includes around 200,000 clones, with about nine tenths observed a single time. Of the sample, 3% to 3.5% is held by the ten largest clones.

Participants in the prospective study were aged roughly 18 to 90 years, lived in about two dozen United States geographic areas, and enrolled through a virtual design. In the prospective study, cohorts were assigned on the basis of participant-reported clinical history obtained from a screening survey and a study questionnaire. Mobile phlebotomists in the prospective study collected whole blood, serum and a nasopharyngeal or oropharyngeal swab from every participant. Over an approximately 2-month period, participants in the prospective study had the option of providing additional blood draws and questionnaires. Before DNA extraction, blood samples from the prospective study were shipped at room temperature or frozen.

The sequencing sample was made of PBMCs or T cells enriched from blood (not recorded which). This receptor was identified in a woman aged 45-59 years in a cohort exposed to, infected with or recovered from COVID-19 (not recorded which). The receptor chain draws on TRBV5-4 and TRBJ2-7; TRBD1 is possibly the D segment (6 matching bases). The base sequence is TGTGCCATCGGGCGGCAGGGGTGGGAGCAGTACTTC. Its protein reads: CAIGRQGWEQYF.